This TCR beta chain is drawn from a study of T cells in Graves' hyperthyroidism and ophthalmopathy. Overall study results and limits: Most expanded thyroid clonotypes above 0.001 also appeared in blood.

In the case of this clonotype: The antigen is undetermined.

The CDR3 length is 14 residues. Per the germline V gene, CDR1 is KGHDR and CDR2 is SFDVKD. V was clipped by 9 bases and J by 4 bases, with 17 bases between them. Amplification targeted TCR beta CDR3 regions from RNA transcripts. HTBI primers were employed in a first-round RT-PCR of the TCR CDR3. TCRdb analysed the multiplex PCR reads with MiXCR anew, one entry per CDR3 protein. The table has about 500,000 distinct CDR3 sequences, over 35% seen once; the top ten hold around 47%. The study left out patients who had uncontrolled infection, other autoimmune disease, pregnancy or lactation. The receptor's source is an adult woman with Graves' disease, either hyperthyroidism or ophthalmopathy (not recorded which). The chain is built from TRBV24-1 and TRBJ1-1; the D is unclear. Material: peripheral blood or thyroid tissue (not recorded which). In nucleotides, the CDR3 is TGTGCCACCCAAGGTCCGAACCGCGGCACTGAAGCTTTCTTT. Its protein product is CATQGPNRGTEAFF.